These 25 T cell receptor beta chains were all obtained from the same sample, sequenced in a study of blood T cells in healthy people across ages. For the second PCR, which ran for 7 to 11 cycles, a sample-barcoded 5' primer and a J-beta primer mix were used. From the 5' RACE reads, TCRdb called clonotypes with MiXCR, one entry per CDR3 protein. The sample includes approximately 830,000 distinct CDR3 sequences, around 62% seen only once; the top ten take about a quarter. The sample was blood. The receptors shown here come from a young man in good health.

The V and J genes are TRBV3-1 and TRBJ1-2, with 7 bases aligning to TRBD1. Trimming removed 2 bases from V and 3 bases from J; junction bases left unmatched: 3. Germline V gene sequence: CDR1 LGHDT, CDR2 YNNKEL (reference sequence). The CDR3 consists of 14 residues. In nucleotides, the CDR3 is TGTGCCAGCAGCCAATCCGACAGGGACTATGGCTACACCTTC. It translates to CASSQSDRDYGYTF. Full variable domain (outside the CDR3, taken from reference TRBV3-1 and TRBJ1-2): DTAVSQTPKYLVTQMGNDKSIKCEQNLGHDTMYWYKQDSKKFLKIMFSYNNKELIINETVPNRFSPKSPDKAHLNLHINSLELGDSAVYFCASSQSDRDYGYTFGSGTRLTVV.

J is TRBJ2-7 and V is TRBV4-2; the match to TRBD2 covers 9 bases. In germline, CDR1 is LGHNA, CDR2 YNFKEQ. The CDR3 runs 18 residues. Trimming cost V 0 bases and J 7 bases; bases outside gene matches: 16. CDR3 in amino acids: CASSQDPSSGVPQGEQYF. The CDR3 DNA sequence: TGTGCCAGCAGCCAAGATCCCTCTAGCGGGGTGCCCCAAGGGGAGCAGTACTTC.

The rearrangement joins TRBV20-1 to TRBJ2-1; D gene ambiguous. The germline V gene has CDR1 DFQATT and CDR2 SNEGSKA (reference sequence). This CDR3 contains 12 residues. V was pared by 2 bases and J by 8 bases, with 10 bases between. The DNA of the CDR3 is TGCAGTGCTAGATTTTCGCTGGATGAGCAGTTCTTC. As protein: CSARFSLDEQFF.

Written as DNA, the CDR3 is TGTGCCAGCAGCCCCCGGAGCAGGGAGCTGTTTTTT. This translates into CASSPRSRELFF. The chain uses TRBV7-2 and TRBJ2-2; D remains unclear. This CDR3 has 12 amino acids. Germline loops: CDR1 SGHTA, CDR2 FQGNSA. With 5 bases removed from V and 9 bases from J, the gap between germline ends came to 10 bases.

The chain employs TRBV5-1 and TRBJ2-7, with 9 bases fitting TRBD2. Germline CDR1 reads SGHRS; CDR2 reads YFSETQ. V shed 3 bases and J 2 bases; nucleotides not matched to a gene: 6. The CDR3 is 15 residues long. This CDR3 reads CASSSAPSGAYEQYF. CDR3 coding DNA: TGCGCCAGCAGCTCGGCCCCTAGCGGGGCCTACGAGCAGTACTTC. Based on the CDR3 plus reference TRBV5-1 and TRBJ2-7, the full variable domain is KAGVTQTPRYLIKTRGQQVTLSCSPISGHRSVSWYQQTPGQGLQFLFEYFSETQRNKGNFPGRFSGRQFSNSRSEMNVSTLELGDSALYLCASSSAPSGAYEQYFGPGTRLTVT.

This clonotype appeared a few times. This chain connects TRBV9 to TRBJ2-3; 8 bases are a match to TRBD1. Looked up from germline, CDR1 is SGDLS and CDR2 is YYNGEE. The CDR3 runs 15 residues. V shed 3 bases, J shed 1 base, and the junction held 4 bases outside the gene matches. The CDR3 bases are TGTGCCAGCAGCGCAACAGGGGGTGGCACAGATACGCAGTATTTT. The encoded protein is CASSATGGGTDTQYF.

The V gene is TRBV20-1, the J gene TRBJ2-7, with D perhaps TRBD2 (5 bases). Trimming stripped 6 bases from V and 2 bases from J, with 14 bases between. This CDR3 is built from 13 residues. The germline CDR1 and CDR2 sequences are DFQATT and SNEGSKA (reference sequence). Here the CDR3 DNA reads TGCAGTGCAAGTATCCGGGAAACCTACGAGCAGTACTTC. Its protein is CSASIRETYEQYF.

This clonotype has only a few counts. The rearrangement links TRBV27 to TRBJ2-4; 7 bases match TRBD1. The V gene's germline CDR1 is MNHEY and CDR2 SMNVEV (reference sequence). The CDR3 length is 13 residues. The ends lost 5 bases at V and 13 bases at J; junction bases unmatched: 11. This CDR3 is CASSPARGWEQYF. The CDR3 DNA sequence: TGTGCCAGCAGTCCAGCCAGGGGGTGGGAGCAGTACTTC.

This clonotype has only a few counts. This sequence joins TRBV20-1 and TRBJ2-7; 8 nucleotides line up with TRBD1. This CDR3 is built from 16 residues. V lost 1 base and J lost 6; bases outside the gene matches: 14. Germline CDR1 is DFQATT and CDR2 is SNEGSKA (reference sequence). CDR3 nucleotides: TGCAGTGCTAGAGTCTACACGGGACAGGCGCTAGGCGAGCAGTACTTC. It specifies CSARVYTGQALGEQYF.

The chain recombines TRBV7-3 with TRBJ1-1, with D tentatively TRBD1 (5 bases). V lost 2 bases, J lost 5 bases, and 12 bases lay in between. Germline CDR1 SGHTA, CDR2 FQGTGA. The CDR3 is made up of 14 amino acids. CDR3 in DNA: TGTGCCAGCAGCTTAGACCTCGAGGGGACTGAAGCTTTCTTT. Protein sequence: CASSLDLEGTEAFF. The full variable domain, rest sourced from reference TRBV7-3 and TRBJ1-1, is GAGVSQTPSNKVTEKGKYVELRCDPISGHTALYWYRQSLGQGPEFLIYFQGTGAADDSGLPNDRFFAVRPEGSVSTLKIQRTERGDSAVYLCASSLDLEGTEAFFGQGTRLTVV.

In its sample, this clonotype was seen a few times. The V and J genes are TRBV3-1 and TRBJ2-7, with 8 nucleotides matching TRBD1. The CDR3 loop spans 14 amino acids. V was clipped by 5 bases and J by 2 bases; unmatched bases: 5. The V gene's germline CDR1 is LGHDT and CDR2 YNNKEL (reference sequence). The DNA of the CDR3 is TGTGCCAGCAGCGCCCGGGACAGGACCTACGAGCAGTACTTC. Protein product: CASSARDRTYEQYF.

This sequence joins TRBV6-2 or TRBV6-3 and TRBJ2-7; 8 nucleotides line up with TRBD1. This CDR3 comprises 14 residues. Germline trimming cut 2 bases from V and 3 bases from J; bases unmatched to any gene: 3. CDR1 and CDR2 (germline): MNHEY, SVGEGT. The DNA for the CDR3 is TGTGCCAGCAGTTACCCCGGGACAGGCTACGAGCAGTACTTC. Translated: CASSYPGTGYEQYF.

This chain joins TRBV12-3 or TRBV12-4 and TRBJ2-7; a possible D gene is TRBD2 (6 bases). The CDR3 extends over 15 amino acids. The V end was cut by 6 bases, the J end by 3 bases, with 18 bases between. CDR3 in amino acids: CASSIGQGGVYEQYF. The DNA for the CDR3 is TGTGCCAGCAGCATAGGGCAGGGAGGTGTCTACGAGCAGTACTTC.

As for this clonotype: The junction and the germline gene differ at one end; a read error may be behind it. The chain recombines TRBV20-1 with TRBJ2-1; TRBD2 matches 8 bases. Germline CDR1 DFQATT, CDR2 SNEGSKA (reference sequence). This CDR3 comprises 16 residues. CDR3 DNA sequence: TGCAGTGCTAGAGATCCACTAGCGGCCTCCTTCAATGAGCAGTTCTTC. Translation gives CSARDPLAASFNEQFF.

The rearrangement links TRBV12-3 or TRBV12-4 to TRBJ2-7; D call uncertain. The V gene lost 6 bases and the J gene lost 4 bases, with 13 bases spanning the gap. This CDR3 has 13 residues. CDR3 in DNA: TGTGCCAGCAGCCCGATAGGCTCTTACGAGCAGTACTTC. Translation gives CASSPIGSYEQYF.

The chain recombines TRBV20-1 with TRBJ2-3; TRBD2 might be the D (5 bases). Between the trimmed V and J ends, which lost 1 base and 3 bases, there was a span of 8 bases. CDR1 is DFQATT and CDR2 is SNEGSKA in the germline V gene (reference sequence). The CDR3 extends over 13 amino acids. CDR3 in amino acids: CSARAPGTDTQYF. The CDR3 DNA is TGCAGTGCTAGAGCCCCGGGGACAGATACGCAGTATTTT.

CDR3 protein: CASSWTGDGSPLHF. CDR3 coding DNA: TGTGCCAGCAGTTGGACAGGGGATGGTTCACCCCTCCACTTT. The chain couples TRBV12-3 or TRBV12-4 to TRBJ1-6, with TRBD1 matching over 9 bases. V gave up 4 bases and J gave up 9 bases; unmatched junction bases: 4. This CDR3 spans 14 amino acids.

The sample holds one count of this clonotype. This chain uses TRBV6-2 or TRBV6-3 with TRBJ2-1; 8 nucleotides align to TRBD2. CDR1 and CDR2 (germline): MNHEY, SVGEGT. V was clipped by 5 bases and J by 0 bases; unmatched bases: 6. This CDR3 region has 16 residues. CDR3 nucleotide sequence: TGTGCCAGCAGTACCCAGCGGGGGCACTCCTACAATGAGCAGTTCTTC. Translating it yields CASSTQRGHSYNEQFF.

This rearrangement joins TRBV7-8 to TRBJ2-4, with D perhaps given as TRBD1 or TRBD2 (5 bases each). This CDR3 region has 15 residues. Trimming took off 8 bases at V and 0 bases at J, with 14 bases between the two ends. The V gene's germline CDR1 is SGHVS and CDR2 FQNEAQ. The CDR3 sequence: CASSPPGTAKNIQYF. The DNA of the CDR3 is TGTGCCAGCTCACCGCCCGGGACAGCCAAAAACATTCAGTACTTC.

The chain has TRBV4-3 and TRBJ2-5, with TRBD2 identical over 9 bases. Germline values: CDR1 LGHNA, CDR2 YSLEER. V shed 0 bases, J shed 2 bases, and the junction held 4 bases outside the gene matches. This CDR3 comprises 16 residues. The CDR3 region is CASSQERLAGQETQYF. CDR3 nucleotide sequence: TGCGCCAGCAGCCAAGAGAGGCTAGCGGGACAAGAGACCCAGTACTTC.

The chain couples TRBV12-3 or TRBV12-4 to TRBJ2-7; a weak D match, TRBD2 (6 bases). This CDR3 is 14 amino acids long. V lost 8 bases, J lost 0 bases, and 14 bases lay in between. CDR3 in DNA: TGTGCCAGCGCCCCCGGGACTCCCTCCTACGAGCAGTACTTC. It codes for CASAPGTPSYEQYF.

The genes are TRBV12-3 or TRBV12-4 and TRBJ1-2; D perhaps matches TRBD1 (5 bases). Trimming removed 6 bases at V and 8 bases at J, with 19 bases between. The CDR3 loop spans 14 amino acids. This CDR3 reads CASRAGHLGDGYTF. CDR3 bases: TGTGCCAGCAGAGCCGGACACTTAGGAGACGGCTACACCTTC.

The chain carries TRBV12-3 or TRBV12-4 and TRBJ2-5, with D possibly matching TRBD2 (6 bases). V was cut by 3 bases and J by 1 base, with 9 bases left in between. There are 14 residues in the CDR3. The CDR3 sequence: CASSLYSGQETQYF. The CDR3 DNA follows: TGTGCCAGCAGTTTGTATAGCGGCCAAGAGACCCAGTACTTC.

The chain has TRBV4-3 and TRBJ1-4; 7 bases align to TRBD1. CDR3 length: 15 amino acids. Germline CDR1 reads LGHNA; CDR2 reads YSLEER. Losses at the gene ends were 1 base for V and 7 bases for J; bases not matched to a gene: 6. Here the CDR3 reads CASSQVPGQAEKLFF. The CDR3 DNA sequence: TGCGCCAGCAGCCAAGTTCCAGGACAGGCTGAAAAACTGTTTTTT.

The chain recombines TRBV7-2 with TRBJ1-6; 10 positions match TRBD1. The V segment lost 7 bases and the J segment 5 bases; nucleotides outside the gene matches: 5. This CDR3 region has 15 residues. Germline V gives CDR1 SGHTA, CDR2 FQGNSA. CDR3 coding DNA: TGTGCCAGCAAATGGGGACAGGGGAATAATTCACCCCTCCACTTT. This codes for CASKWGQGNNSPLHF.